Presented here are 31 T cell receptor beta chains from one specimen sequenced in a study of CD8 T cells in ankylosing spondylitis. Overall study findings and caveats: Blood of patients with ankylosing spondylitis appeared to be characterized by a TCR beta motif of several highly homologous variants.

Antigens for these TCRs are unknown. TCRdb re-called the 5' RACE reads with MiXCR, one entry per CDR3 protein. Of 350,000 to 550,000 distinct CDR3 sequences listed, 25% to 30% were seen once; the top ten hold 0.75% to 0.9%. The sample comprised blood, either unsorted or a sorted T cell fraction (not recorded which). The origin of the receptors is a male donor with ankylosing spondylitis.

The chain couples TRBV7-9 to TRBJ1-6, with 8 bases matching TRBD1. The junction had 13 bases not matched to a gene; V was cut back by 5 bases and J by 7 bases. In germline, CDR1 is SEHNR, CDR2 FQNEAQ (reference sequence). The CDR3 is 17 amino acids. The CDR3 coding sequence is TGTGCCAGCAGCCCACCGACCGGGACAGGAGACAATTCACCCCTCCACTTT. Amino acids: CASSPPTGTGDNSPLHF.

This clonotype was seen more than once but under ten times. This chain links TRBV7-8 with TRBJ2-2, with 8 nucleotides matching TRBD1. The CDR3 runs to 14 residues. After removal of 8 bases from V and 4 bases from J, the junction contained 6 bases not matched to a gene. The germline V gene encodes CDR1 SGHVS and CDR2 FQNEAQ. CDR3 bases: TGTGCCAGCCTGACAGGGGTCGGCACCGGGGAGCTGTTTTTT. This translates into CASLTGVGTGELFF.

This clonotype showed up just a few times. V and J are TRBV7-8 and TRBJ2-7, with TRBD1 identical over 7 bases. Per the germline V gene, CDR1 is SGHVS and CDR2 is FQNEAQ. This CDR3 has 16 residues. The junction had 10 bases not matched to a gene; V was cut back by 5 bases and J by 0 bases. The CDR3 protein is CASSARTGQLSYEQYF. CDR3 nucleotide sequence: TGTGCCAGCAGCGCGCGGACAGGCCAACTCTCCTACGAGCAGTACTTC.

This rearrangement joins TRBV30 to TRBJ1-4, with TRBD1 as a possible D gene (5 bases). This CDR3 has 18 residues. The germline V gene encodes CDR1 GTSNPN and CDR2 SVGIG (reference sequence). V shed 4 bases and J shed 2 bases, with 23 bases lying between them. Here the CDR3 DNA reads TGTGCCTGGAACGGCCGAGCCGTCGCAGGGTGGACTAATGAAAAACTGTTTTTT. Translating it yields CAWNGRAVAGWTNEKLFF.

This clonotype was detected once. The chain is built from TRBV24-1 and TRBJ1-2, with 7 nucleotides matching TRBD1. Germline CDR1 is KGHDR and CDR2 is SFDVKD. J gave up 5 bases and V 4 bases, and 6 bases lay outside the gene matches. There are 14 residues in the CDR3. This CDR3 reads CATSEDGTEYGYTF. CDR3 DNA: TGTGCCACCAGTGAAGACGGGACAGAATATGGCTACACCTTC.

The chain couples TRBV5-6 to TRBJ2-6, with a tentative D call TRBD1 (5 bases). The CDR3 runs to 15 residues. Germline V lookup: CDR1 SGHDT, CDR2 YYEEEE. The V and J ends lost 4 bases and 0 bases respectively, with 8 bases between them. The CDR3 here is CASSTDSSGANVLTF. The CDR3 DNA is TGTGCCAGCAGCACCGACAGCTCTGGGGCCAACGTCCTGACTTTC. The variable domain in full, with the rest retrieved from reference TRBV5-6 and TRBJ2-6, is DAGVTQSPTHLIKTRGQQVTLRCSPKSGHDTVSWYQQALGQGPQFIFQYYEEEERQRGNFPDRFSGHQFPNYSSELNVNALLLGDSALYLCASSTDSSGANVLTFGAGSRLTVL.

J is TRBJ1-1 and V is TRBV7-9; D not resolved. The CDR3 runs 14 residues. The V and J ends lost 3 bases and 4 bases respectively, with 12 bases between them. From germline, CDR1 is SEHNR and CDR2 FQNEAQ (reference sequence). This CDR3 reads CASSFSQVVTEAFF. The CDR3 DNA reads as TGTGCCAGCAGCTTTTCCCAGGTGGTCACTGAAGCTTTCTTT.

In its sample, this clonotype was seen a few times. The CDR3 loop reads CASSFREGRGNEQFF. CDR3 nucleotide sequence: TGTGCCAGCAGCTTCCGGGAGGGCCGTGGCAATGAGCAGTTCTTC. The chain couples TRBV7-2 to TRBJ2-1, with 8 bases identical to TRBD2. This CDR3 is 15 amino acids long. Germline values: CDR1 SGHTA, CDR2 FQGNSA. The V gene end was trimmed by 3 bases and the J gene end by 6 bases; junction bases not matched to a gene: 7.

This chain's CDR3 is CATSGGVRDPGFDTQYF. The CDR3 DNA is TGTGCCACCAGTGGAGGAGTGAGGGACCCAGGGTTTGATACGCAGTATTTT. The V gene is TRBV24-1, the J gene TRBJ2-3, with D possibly called TRBD1 or TRBD2 (5 bases each). Germline lookup yields CDR1 KGHDR and CDR2 SFDVKD. Between the trimmed V and J ends, which lost 5 bases and 6 bases, there was a span of 23 bases. The CDR3 consists of 17 residues.

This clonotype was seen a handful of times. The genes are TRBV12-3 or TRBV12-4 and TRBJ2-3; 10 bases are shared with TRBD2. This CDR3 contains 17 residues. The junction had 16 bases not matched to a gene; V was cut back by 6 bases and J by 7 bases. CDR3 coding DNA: TGTGCCAGCAGCCGTAGCGGACTAGCGGATCTCACTAATACGCAGTATTTT. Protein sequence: CASSRSGLADLTNTQYF.

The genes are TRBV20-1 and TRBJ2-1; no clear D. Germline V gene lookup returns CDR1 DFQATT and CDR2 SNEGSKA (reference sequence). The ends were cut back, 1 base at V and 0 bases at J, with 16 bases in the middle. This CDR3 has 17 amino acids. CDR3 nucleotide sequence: TGCAGTGCTAGAGCCCTTAACCAGCAGAGCTCCTACAATGAGCAGTTCTTC. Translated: CSARALNQQSSYNEQFF.

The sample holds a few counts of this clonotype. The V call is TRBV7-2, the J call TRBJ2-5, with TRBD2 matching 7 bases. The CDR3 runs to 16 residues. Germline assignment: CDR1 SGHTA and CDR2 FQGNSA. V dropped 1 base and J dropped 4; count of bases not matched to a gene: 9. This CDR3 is CASSLVRAGAGETQYF. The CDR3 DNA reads TGTGCCAGCAGCTTAGTGAGGGCGGGAGCGGGAGAGACCCAGTACTTC. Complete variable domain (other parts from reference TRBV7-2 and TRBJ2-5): GAGVSQSPSNKVTEKGKDVELRCDPISGHTALYWYRQSLGQGLEFLIYFQGNSAPDKSGLPSDRFSAERTGGSVSTLTIQRTQQEDSAVYLCASSLVRAGAGETQYFGPGTRLLVL.

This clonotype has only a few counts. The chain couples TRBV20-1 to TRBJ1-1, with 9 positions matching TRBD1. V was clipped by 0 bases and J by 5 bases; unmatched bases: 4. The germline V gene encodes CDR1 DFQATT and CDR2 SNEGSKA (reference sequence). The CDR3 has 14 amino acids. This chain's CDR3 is CSAREHRGQTEAFF. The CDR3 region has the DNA TGCAGTGCTAGAGAGCACAGGGGGCAAACTGAAGCTTTCTTT.

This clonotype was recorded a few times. CDR3 residues: CASSLTTGDYGYTF. The CDR3 DNA reads TGCGCCAGCAGCCTAACGACAGGGGACTATGGCTACACCTTC. The chain joins TRBV4-1 to TRBJ1-2, with 8 positions matching TRBD1. The germline gives CDR1 MGHRA, CDR2 YSYEKL. This CDR3 is built from 14 residues. V lost 4 bases, J lost 3 bases, and 4 bases stayed unmatched.

The CDR3 loop is CASSLRDRYTYEQYV. CDR3 coding DNA: TGTGCCAGCAGCTTACGAGACAGATACACCTACGAGCAGTACGTC. The rearrangement uses TRBV5-6 and TRBJ2-7, with TRBD1 as a possible D gene (5 bases). V was cut by 2 bases and J by 2 bases, with 14 bases left in between. Per the germline V gene, CDR1 is SGHDT and CDR2 is YYEEEE. This CDR3 is built from 15 residues.

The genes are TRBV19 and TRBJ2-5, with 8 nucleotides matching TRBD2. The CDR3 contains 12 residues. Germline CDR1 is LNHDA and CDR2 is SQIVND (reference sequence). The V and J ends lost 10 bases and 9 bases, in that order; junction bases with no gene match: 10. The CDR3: CATIGLAGPQYF. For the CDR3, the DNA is TGTGCCACCATCGGGCTAGCGGGCCCCCAGTACTTC.

The chain's CDR3 is CASRPAGTPNTEAFF. The DNA of the CDR3 is TGTGCCAGCAGGCCCGCCGGGACACCGAACACTGAAGCTTTCTTT. This rearrangement joins TRBV12-3 or TRBV12-4 to TRBJ1-1; the D gene is possibly TRBD1 (6 bases). The CDR3 covers 15 residues. With 6 bases removed from V and 1 base from J, the gap between germline ends came to 15 bases.

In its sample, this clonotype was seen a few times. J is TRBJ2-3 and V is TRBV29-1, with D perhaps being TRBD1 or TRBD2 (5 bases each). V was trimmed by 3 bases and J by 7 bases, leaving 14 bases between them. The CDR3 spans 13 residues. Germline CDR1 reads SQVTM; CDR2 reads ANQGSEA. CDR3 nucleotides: TGCAGCGTTGAGTTGGGACCCACCAATACGCAGTATTTT. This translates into CSVELGPTNTQYF.

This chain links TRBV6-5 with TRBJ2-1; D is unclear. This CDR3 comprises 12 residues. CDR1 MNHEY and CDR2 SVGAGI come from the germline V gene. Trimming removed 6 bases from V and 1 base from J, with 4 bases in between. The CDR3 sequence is CASSNSYNEQFF. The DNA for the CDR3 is TGTGCCAGCAGCAATTCCTACAATGAGCAGTTCTTC.

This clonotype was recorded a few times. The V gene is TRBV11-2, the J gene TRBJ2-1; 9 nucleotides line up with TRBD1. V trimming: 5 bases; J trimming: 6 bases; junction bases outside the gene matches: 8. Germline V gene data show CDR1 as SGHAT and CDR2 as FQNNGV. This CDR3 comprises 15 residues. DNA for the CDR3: TGTGCCAGCAGCCCCAACAGGGGGCTCGGCAATGAGCAGTTCTTC. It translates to CASSPNRGLGNEQFF.

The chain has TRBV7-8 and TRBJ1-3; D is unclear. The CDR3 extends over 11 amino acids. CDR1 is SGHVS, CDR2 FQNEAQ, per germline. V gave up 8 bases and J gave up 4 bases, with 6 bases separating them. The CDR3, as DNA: TGTGCCAGCCGTAACGGAAACACCATATATTTT. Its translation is CASRNGNTIYF.

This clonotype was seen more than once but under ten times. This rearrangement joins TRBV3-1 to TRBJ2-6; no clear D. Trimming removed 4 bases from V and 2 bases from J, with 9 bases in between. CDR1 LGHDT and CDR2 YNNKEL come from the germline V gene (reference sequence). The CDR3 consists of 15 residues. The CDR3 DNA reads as TGTGCCAGCAGCCTAGACATAACTGGGGCCAACGTCCTGACTTTC. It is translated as CASSLDITGANVLTF.

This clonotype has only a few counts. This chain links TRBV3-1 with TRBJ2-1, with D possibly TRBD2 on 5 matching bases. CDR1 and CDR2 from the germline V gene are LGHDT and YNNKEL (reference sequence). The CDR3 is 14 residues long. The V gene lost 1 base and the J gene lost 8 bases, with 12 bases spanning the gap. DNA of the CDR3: TGTGCCAGCAGCCAAGGGCGCCCGGGGTATGAGCAGTTCTTC. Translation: CASSQGRPGYEQFF.

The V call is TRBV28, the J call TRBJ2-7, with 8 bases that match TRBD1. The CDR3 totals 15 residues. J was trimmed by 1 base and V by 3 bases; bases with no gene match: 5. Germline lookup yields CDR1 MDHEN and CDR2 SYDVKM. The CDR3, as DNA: TGTGCCAGCAGTTTTTCGGGACAGGAATCCTACGAGCAGTACTTC. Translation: CASSFSGQESYEQYF.

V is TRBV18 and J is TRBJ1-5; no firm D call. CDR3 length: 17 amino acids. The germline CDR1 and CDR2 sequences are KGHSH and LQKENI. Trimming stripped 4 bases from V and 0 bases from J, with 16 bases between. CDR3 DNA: TGTGCCAGCTCACTAGACGGAAGGCTCGATAGCAATCAGCCCCAGCATTTT. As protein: CASSLDGRLDSNQPQHF.

The CDR3 DNA reads TGCAGTGCTAGACATTACAATGAGCAGTTCTTC. Translation gives CSARHYNEQFF. The rearrangement joins TRBV20-1 to TRBJ2-1; no definite D call. The germline CDR1 and CDR2 sequences are DFQATT and SNEGSKA (reference sequence). The CDR3 runs to 11 residues. V dropped 2 bases and J dropped 4 bases, with 3 bases sitting between them.

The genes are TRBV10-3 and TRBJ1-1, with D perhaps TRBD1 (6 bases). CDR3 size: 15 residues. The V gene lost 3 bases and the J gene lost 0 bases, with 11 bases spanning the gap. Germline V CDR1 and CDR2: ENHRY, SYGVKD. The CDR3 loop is CAISDRGAMNTEAFF. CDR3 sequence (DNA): TGTGCCATCAGTGACAGGGGAGCTATGAACACTGAAGCTTTCTTT.

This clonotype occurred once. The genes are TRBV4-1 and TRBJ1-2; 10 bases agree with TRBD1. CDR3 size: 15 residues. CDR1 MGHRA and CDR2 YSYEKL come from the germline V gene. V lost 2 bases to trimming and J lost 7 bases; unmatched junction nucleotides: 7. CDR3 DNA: TGCGCCAGCAGCCAACCCGACAGGGGGCTGAGTGGCTACACCTTC. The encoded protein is CASSQPDRGLSGYTF.

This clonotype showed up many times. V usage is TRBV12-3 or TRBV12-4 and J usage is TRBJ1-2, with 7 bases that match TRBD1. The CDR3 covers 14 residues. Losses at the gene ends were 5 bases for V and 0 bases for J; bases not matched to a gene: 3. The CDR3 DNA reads TGTGCCAGCAGTGGGACAGCCTCTAACTATGGCTACACCTTC. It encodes CASSGTASNYGYTF.

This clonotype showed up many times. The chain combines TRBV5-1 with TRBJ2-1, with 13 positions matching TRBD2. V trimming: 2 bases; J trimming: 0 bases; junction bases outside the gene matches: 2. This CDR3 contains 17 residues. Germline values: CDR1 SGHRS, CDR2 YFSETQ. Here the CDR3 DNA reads TGCGCCAGCAGCTTAACTAGCGGGAGGGCCTCCTACAATGAGCAGTTCTTC. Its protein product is CASSLTSGRASYNEQFF.

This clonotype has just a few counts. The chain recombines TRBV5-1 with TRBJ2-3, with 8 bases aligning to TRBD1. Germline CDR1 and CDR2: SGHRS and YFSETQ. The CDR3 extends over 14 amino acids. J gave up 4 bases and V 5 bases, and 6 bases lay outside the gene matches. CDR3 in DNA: TGCGCCAGCAGACCGGGACAGGAGGCAGATACGCAGTATTTT. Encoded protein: CASRPGQEADTQYF.